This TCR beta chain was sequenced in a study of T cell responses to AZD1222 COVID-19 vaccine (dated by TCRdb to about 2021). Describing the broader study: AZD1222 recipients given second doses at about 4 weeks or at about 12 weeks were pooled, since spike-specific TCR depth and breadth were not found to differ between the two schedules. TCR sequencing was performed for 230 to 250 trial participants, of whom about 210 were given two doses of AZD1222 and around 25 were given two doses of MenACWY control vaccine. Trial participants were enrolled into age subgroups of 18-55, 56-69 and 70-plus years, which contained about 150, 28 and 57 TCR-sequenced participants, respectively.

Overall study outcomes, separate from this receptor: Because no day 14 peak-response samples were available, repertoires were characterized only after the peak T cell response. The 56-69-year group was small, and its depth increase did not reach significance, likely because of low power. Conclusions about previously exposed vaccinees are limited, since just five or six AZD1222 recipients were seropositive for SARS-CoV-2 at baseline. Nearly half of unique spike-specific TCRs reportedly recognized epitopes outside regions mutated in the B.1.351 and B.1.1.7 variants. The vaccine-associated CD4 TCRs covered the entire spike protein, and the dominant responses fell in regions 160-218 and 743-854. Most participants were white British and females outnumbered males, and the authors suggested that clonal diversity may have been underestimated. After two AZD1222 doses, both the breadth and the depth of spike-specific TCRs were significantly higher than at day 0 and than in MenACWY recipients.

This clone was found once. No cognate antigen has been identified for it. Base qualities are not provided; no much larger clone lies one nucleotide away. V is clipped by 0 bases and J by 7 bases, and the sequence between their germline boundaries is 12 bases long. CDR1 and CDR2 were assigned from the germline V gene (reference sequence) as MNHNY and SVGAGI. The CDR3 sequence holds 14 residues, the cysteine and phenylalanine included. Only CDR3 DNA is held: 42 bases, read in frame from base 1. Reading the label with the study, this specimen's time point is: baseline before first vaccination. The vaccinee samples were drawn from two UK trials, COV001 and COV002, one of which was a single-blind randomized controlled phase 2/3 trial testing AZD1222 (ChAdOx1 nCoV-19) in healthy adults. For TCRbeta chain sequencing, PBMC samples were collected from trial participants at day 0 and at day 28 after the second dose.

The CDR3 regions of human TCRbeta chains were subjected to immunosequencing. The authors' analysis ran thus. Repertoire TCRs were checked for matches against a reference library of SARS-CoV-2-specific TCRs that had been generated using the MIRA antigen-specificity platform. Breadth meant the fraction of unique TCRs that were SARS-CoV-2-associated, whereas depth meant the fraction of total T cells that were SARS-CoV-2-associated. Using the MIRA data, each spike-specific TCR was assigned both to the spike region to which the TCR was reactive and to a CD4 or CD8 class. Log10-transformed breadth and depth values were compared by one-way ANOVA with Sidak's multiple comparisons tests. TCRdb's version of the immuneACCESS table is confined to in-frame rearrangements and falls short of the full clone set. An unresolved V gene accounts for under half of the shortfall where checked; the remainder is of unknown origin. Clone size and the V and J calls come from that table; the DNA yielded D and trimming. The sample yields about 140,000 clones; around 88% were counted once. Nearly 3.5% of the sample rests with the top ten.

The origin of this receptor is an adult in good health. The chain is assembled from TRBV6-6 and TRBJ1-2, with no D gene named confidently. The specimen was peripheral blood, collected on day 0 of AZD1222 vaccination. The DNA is TGTGCCAGCAGTTACTCAGGCGAGGGTATTGGCTACACCTTC. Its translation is CASSYSGEGIGYTF.